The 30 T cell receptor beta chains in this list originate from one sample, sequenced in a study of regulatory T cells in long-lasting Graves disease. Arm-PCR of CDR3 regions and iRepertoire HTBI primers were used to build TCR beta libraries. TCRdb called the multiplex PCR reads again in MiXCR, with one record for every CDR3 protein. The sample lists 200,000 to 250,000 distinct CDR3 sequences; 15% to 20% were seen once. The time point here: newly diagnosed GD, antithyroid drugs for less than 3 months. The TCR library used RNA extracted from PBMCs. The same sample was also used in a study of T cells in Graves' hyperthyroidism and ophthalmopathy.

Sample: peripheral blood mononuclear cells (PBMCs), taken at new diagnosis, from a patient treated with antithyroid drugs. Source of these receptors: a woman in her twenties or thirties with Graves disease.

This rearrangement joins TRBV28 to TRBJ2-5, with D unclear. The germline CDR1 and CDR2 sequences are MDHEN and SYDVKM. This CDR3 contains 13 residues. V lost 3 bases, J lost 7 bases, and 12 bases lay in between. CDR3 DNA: TGTGCCAGCAGTTTCCAATCCTCTTTGACCCAGTACTTC. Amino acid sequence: CASSFQSSLTQYF.

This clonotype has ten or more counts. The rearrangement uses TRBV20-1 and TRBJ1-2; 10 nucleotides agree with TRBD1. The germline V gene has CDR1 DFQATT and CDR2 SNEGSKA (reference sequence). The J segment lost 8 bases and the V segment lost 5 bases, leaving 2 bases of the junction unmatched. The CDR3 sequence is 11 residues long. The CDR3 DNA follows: TGCAGTGCTCGGACAGGGGGAGGCTACACCTTC. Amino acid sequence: CSARTGGGYTF.

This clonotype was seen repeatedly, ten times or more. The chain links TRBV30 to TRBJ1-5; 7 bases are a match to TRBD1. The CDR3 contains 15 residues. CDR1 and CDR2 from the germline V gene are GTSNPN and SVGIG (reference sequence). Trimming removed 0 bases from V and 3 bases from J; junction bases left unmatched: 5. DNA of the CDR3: TGTGCCTGGAGTGTACAGGGGTTTATCAATCAGCCCCAGCATTTT. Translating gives CAWSVQGFINQPQHF.

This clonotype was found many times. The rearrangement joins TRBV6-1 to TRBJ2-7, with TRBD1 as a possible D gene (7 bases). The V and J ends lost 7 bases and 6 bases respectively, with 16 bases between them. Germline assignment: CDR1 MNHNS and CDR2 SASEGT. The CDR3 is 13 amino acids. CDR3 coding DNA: TGTGCCAGCACTCTCAGACAGGGAGGCGAGCAGTACTTC. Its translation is CASTLRQGGEQYF.

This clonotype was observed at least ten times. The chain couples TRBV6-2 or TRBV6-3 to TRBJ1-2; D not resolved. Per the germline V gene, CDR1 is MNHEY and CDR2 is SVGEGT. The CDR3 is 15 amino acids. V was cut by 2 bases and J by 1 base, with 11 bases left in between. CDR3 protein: CASSYPGRFNYGYTF. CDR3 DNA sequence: TGTGCCAGCAGTTACCCGGGCAGATTTAACTATGGCTACACCTTC.

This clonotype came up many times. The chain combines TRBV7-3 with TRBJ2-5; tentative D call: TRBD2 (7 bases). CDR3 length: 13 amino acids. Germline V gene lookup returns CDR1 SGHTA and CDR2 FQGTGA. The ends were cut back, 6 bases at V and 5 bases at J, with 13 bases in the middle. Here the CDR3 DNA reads TGTGCCAGCAGTGTGCGGGGGCGGGAGACCCAGTACTTC. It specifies CASSVRGRETQYF.

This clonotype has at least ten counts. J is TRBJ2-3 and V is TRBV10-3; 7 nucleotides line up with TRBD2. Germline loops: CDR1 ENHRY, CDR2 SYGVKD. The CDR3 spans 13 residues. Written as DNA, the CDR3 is TGTTCTTCGACTAGCCGAGATGGAGATACGCAGTATTTT. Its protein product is CSSTSRDGDTQYF.

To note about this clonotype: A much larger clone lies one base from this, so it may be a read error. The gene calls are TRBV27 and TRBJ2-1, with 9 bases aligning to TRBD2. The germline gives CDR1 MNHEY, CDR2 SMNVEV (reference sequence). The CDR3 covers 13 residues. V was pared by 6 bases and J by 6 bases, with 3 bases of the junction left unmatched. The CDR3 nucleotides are TGTGCCAGCAGCGGCGGGAGGGCCAATGAGCAGTTCTTC. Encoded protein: CASSGGRANEQFF.

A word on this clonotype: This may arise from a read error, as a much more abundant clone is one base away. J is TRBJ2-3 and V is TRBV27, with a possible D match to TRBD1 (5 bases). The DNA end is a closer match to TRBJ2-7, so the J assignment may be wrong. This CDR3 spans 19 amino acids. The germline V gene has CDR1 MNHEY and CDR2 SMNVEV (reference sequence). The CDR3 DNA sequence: TGTGCCAGCAGTCCCAGACTCAGGGCCGCTAGTCGGAGATGGTACGAGCAGTACTTC. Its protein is CASSPRLRAASRRWYEQYF.

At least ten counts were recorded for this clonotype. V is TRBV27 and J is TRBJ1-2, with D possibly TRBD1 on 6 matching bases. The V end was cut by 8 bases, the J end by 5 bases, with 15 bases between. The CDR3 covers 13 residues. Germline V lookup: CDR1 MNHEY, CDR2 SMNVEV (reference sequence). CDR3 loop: CASSDREQYGYTF. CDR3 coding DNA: TGTGCCAGCTCGGACAGAGAACAATATGGCTACACCTTC.

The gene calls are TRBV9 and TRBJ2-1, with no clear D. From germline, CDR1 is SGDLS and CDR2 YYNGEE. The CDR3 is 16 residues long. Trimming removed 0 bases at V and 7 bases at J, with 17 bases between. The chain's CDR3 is CASSVGASRVDNEQFF. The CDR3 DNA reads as TGTGCCAGCAGCGTAGGAGCATCTCGTGTTGATAATGAGCAGTTCTTC.

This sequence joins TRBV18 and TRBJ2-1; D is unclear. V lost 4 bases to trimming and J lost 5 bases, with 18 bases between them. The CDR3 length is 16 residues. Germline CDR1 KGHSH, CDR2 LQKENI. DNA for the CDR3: TGTGCCAGCTCACTTGACACGGGTCGTCGGGACAATGAGCAGTTCTTC. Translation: CASSLDTGRRDNEQFF.

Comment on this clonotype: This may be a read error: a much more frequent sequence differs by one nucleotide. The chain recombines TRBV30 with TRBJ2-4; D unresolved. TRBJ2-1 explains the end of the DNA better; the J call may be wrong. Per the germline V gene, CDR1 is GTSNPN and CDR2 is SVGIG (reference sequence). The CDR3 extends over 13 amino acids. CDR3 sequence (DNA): TGTGCCTGGCTTGGCGGCCCCTTCGGTGAGCAGTTCTTC. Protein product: CAWLGGPFGEQFF.

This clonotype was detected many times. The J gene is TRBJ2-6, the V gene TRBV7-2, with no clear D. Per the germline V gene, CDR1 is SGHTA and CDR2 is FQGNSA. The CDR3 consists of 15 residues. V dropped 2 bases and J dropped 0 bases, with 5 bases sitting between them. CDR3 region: CASSLLHSGANVLTF. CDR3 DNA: TGTGCCAGCAGCTTACTGCACTCTGGGGCCAACGTCCTGACTTTC. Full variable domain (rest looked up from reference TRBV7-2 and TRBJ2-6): GAGVSQSPSNKVTEKGKDVELRCDPISGHTALYWYRQSLGQGLEFLIYFQGNSAPDKSGLPSDRFSAERTGGSVSTLTIQRTQQEDSAVYLCASSLLHSGANVLTFGAGSRLTVL.

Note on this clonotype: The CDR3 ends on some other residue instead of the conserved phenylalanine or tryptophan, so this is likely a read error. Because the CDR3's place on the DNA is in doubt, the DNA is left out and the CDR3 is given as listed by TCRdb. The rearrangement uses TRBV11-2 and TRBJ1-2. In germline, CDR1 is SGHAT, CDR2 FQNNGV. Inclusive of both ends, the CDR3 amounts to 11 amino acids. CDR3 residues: CASSLGYGSTV.

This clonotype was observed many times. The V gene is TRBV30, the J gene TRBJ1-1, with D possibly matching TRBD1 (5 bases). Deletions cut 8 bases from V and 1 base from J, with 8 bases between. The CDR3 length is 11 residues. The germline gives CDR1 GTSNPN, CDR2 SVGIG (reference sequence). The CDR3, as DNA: TGTGCCGGGGACGGGAACACTGAAGCTTTCTTT. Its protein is CAGDGNTEAFF.

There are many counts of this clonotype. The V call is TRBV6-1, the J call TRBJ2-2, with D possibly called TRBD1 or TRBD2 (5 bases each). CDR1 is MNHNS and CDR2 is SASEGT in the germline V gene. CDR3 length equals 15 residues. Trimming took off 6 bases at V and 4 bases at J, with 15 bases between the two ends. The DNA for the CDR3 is TGTGCCAGCAGGACGAGGGGTCTGGGCACCGGGGAGCTGTTTTTT. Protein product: CASRTRGLGTGELFF.

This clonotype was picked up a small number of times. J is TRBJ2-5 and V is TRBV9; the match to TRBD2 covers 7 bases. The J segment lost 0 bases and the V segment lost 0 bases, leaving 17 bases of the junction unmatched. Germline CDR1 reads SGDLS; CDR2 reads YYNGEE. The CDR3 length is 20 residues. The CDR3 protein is CASSVVGRPAGITDQETQYF. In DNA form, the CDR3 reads TGTGCCAGCAGCGTAGTGGGTCGGCCAGCGGGAATCACCGACCAAGAGACCCAGTACTTC.

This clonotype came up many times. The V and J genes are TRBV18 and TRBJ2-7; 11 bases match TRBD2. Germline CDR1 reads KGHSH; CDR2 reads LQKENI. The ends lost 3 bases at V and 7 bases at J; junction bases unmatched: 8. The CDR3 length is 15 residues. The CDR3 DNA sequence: TGTGCCAGCTCACCCGCCGGGACTAGCGGTTTGGAGCAGTACTTC. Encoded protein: CASSPAGTSGLEQYF. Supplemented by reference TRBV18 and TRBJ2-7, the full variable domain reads NAGVMQNPRHLVRRRGQEARLRCSPMKGHSHVYWYRQLPEEGLKFMVYLQKENIIDESGMPKERFSAEFPKEGPSILRIQQVVRGDSAAYFCASSPAGTSGLEQYFGPGTRLTVT.

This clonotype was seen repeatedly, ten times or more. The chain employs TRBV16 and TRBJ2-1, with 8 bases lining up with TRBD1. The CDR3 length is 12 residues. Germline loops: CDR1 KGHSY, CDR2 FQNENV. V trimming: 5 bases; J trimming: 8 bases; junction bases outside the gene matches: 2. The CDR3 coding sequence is TGTGCCAGCAGCTTACAGGGGGATGAGCAGTTCTTC. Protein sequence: CASSLQGDEQFF.

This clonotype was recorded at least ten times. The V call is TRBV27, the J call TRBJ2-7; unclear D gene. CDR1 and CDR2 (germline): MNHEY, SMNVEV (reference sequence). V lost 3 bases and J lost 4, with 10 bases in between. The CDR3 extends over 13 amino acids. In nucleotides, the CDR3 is TGTGCCAGCAGTTTTTTCCCCACTTACGAGCAGTACTTC. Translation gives CASSFFPTYEQYF.

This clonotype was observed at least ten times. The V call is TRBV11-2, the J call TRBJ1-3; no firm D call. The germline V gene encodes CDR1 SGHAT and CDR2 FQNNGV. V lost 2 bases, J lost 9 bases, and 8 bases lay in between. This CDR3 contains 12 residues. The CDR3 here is CASSLHTGTIYF. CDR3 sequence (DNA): TGTGCCAGCAGCTTACATACCGGCACCATATATTTT.

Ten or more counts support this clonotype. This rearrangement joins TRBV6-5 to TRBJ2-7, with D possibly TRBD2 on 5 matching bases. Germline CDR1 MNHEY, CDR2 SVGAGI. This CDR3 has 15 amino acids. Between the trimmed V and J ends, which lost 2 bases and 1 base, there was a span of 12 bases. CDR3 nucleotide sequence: TGTGCCAGCAGTTACAACCCCTCGGGATCCTACGAGCAGTACTTC. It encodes CASSYNPSGSYEQYF.

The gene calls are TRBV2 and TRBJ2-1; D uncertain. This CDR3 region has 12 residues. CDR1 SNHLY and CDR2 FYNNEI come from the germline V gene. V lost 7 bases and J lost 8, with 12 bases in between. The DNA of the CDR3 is TGTGCCAGCACTGATCCAGGCGATGAGCAGTTCTTC. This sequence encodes CASTDPGDEQFF.

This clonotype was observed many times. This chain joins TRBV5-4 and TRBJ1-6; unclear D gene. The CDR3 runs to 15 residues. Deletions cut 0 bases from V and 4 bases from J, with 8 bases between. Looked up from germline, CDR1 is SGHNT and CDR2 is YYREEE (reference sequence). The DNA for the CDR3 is TGTGCCAGCAGCTTGGTAGCAGAGTATAATTCACCCCTCCACTTT. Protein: CASSLVAEYNSPLHF.

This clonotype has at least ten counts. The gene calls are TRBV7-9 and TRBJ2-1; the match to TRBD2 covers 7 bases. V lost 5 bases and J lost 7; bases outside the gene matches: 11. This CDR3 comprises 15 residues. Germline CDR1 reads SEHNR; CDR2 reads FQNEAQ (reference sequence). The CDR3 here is CASSPRPTGGNEQFF. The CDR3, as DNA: TGTGCCAGCAGCCCCCGACCGACCGGGGGGAATGAGCAGTTCTTC.

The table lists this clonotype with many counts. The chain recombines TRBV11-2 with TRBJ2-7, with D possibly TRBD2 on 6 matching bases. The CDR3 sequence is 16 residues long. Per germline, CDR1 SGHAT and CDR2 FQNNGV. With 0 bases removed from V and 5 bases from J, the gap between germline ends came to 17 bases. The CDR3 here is CASSLDRGLASDEQYF. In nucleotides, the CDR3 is TGTGCCAGCAGCTTAGATCGGGGGTTAGCGTCGGACGAGCAGTACTTC.

CDR3 coding DNA: TGTGCCTGGACTAGCGCCACAGATACGCAGTATTTT. Translation: CAWTSATDTQYF. V and J are TRBV30 and TRBJ2-3; a possible D gene is TRBD2 (6 bases). V was shortened by 4 bases and J by 2 bases, with 7 bases between the two germline ends. The germline gives CDR1 GTSNPN, CDR2 SVGIG (reference sequence). The length of the CDR3 is 12 residues. The whole variable domain, filled in from reference TRBV30 and TRBJ2-3, reads SQTIHQWPATLVQPVGSPLSLECTVEGTSNPNLYWYRQAAGRGLQLLFYSVGIGQISSEVPQNLSASRPQDRQFILSSKKLLLSDSGFYLCAWTSATDTQYFGPGTRLTVL.

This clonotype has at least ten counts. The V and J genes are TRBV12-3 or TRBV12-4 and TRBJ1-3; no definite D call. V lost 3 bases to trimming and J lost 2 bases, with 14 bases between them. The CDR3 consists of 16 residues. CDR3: CASSFGGPEAGNTIYF. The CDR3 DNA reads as TGTGCCAGCAGTTTTGGCGGTCCAGAGGCTGGAAACACCATATATTTT.

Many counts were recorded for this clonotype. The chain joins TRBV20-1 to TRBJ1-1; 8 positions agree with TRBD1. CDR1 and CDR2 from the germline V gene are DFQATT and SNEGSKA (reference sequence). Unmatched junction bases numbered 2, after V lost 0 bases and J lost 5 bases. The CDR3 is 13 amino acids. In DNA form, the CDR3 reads TGCAGTGCTAGAGATCACAGGGGGACTGAAGCTTTCTTT. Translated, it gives CSARDHRGTEAFF.